This entry lists 24 T cell receptor beta chains sequenced from one sample in a study of Graves' ophthalmopathy and Graves' hyperthyroidism. For repertoire sequencing, the TCR beta CDR3 regions were amplified from RNA transcripts. RT-PCR with HTBI primers came first, then second-round multiplex PCR. TCRdb independently ran MiXCR on the multiplex PCR reads; one entry per CDR3 protein. Of about 180,000 distinct CDR3 sequences listed, 37% are singletons. The sample consisted of peripheral blood. These receptors originate from a woman in her 40s with Graves' ophthalmopathy.

This clonotype was detected ten times or more. The junction differs from germline at one of its ends, possibly a read error. V is TRBV15 and J is TRBJ1-3; TRBD1 matches 8 bases. The CDR3 totals 15 residues. Germline CDR1 and CDR2: LNHNV and YYDKDF (reference sequence). CDR3 nucleotide sequence: TGTGCCACCAGCGACGACAGGGGCTCTCGAAACACCATATATTTT. Translation gives CATSDDRGSRNTIYF.

This clonotype has just one count. The chain links TRBV11-2 to TRBJ2-7; TRBD2 matches at 9 bases. This CDR3 has 15 residues. Germline V gene sequence: CDR1 SGHAT, CDR2 FQNNGV. The junction had 7 bases not matched to a gene; V was cut back by 3 bases and J by 4 bases. The CDR3 here is CASSFRQREAYEQYF. DNA for the CDR3: TGTGCCAGCAGCTTCAGACAGCGGGAGGCTTACGAGCAGTACTTC.

V and J are TRBV29-1 and TRBJ1-1; the D is unclear. The V and J ends lost 5 bases and 0 bases respectively, with 16 bases between them. CDR1 SQVTM and CDR2 ANQGSEA come from the germline V gene. The CDR3 has 15 residues. In nucleotides, the CDR3 is TGCAGCGTTAATATCGCCTTTGCCGTGAACACTGAAGCTTTCTTT. Amino acids: CSVNIAFAVNTEAFF.

Many counts were recorded for this clonotype. One end of the junction fails to match germline, which may point to a read error. The chain joins TRBV7-2 to TRBJ1-2; D is unclear. Germline V gene sequence: CDR1 SGHTA, CDR2 FQGNSA. CDR3 length equals 12 residues. The CDR3 coding sequence is TGTGCCAGCAGCTTTGGAAGCTATGGCTGCACCTTC. Translation gives CASSFGSYGCTF.

This clonotype was detected ten times or more. The chain recombines TRBV19 with TRBJ1-5; no definite D call. V was trimmed by 0 bases and J by 11 bases, leaving 11 bases between them. This CDR3 spans 13 amino acids. Germline CDR1 reads LNHDA; CDR2 reads SQIVND (reference sequence). The DNA of the CDR3 is TGTGCCAGTAGTATAGATATGGAGAGGGCCCAGCATTTT. Amino acid sequence: CASSIDMERAQHF.

This clonotype was recorded many times. This sequence joins TRBV20-1 and TRBJ2-7, with TRBD1 matching over 10 bases. Germline V gene lookup returns CDR1 DFQATT and CDR2 SNEGSKA (reference sequence). J gave up 5 bases and V 3 bases, and 4 bases lay outside the gene matches. This CDR3 is built from 13 residues. The CDR3 DNA reads as TGCAGTGCTAGCGGGACAGGGGTTGACGAGCAGTACTTC. Protein sequence: CSASGTGVDEQYF.

The chain joins TRBV19 to TRBJ2-2, with TRBD1 identical over 7 bases. Germline CDR1 is LNHDA and CDR2 is SQIVND (reference sequence). The CDR3 is 15 residues long. The V and J ends lost 5 bases and 3 bases, in that order; junction bases with no gene match: 6. The CDR3 nucleotides are TGTGCCAGTAGTGATAGGACAGGCTACACCGGGGAGCTGTTTTTT. Translating gives CASSDRTGYTGELFF.

This clonotype occurred many times. The V gene is TRBV6-1, the J gene TRBJ2-4; the match to TRBD1 covers 7 bases. Per the germline V gene, CDR1 is MNHNS and CDR2 is SASEGT. This CDR3 contains 12 residues. V trimming: 7 bases; J trimming: 6 bases; junction bases outside the gene matches: 3. This CDR3 is CASNNRGNIQYF. Here the CDR3 DNA reads TGTGCCAGCAACAACAGGGGAAACATTCAGTACTTC.

Many counts were recorded for this clonotype. The V call is TRBV6-5, the J call TRBJ2-2; 9 bases match TRBD1. In germline, CDR1 is MNHEY, CDR2 SVGAGI. The CDR3 is 14 residues long. The J segment lost 4 bases and the V segment lost 6 bases, leaving 3 bases of the junction unmatched. In nucleotides, the CDR3 is TGTGCCAGCAGGCCGGGACAGGGCACCGGGGAGCTGTTTTTT. Translation gives CASRPGQGTGELFF.

At least ten counts were recorded for this clonotype. The genes are TRBV9 and TRBJ2-7; no clear D. Trimming took 0 bases from V and 3 from J, leaving 13 bases between them. Germline V gene lookup returns CDR1 SGDLS and CDR2 YYNGEE. CDR3 length: 15 residues. CDR3 amino acids: CASSVGSSPIYEQYF. The CDR3 DNA reads TGTGCCAGCAGCGTAGGGAGTTCCCCAATCTACGAGCAGTACTTC.

The chain uses TRBV10-3 and TRBJ2-7; a possible D gene is TRBD1 (5 bases). Trimming took off 4 bases at V and 5 bases at J, with 9 bases between the two ends. Germline V gene sequence: CDR1 ENHRY, CDR2 SYGVKD. This CDR3 spans 12 amino acids. This CDR3 is CAISGQSNEQYF. The CDR3 nucleotides read TGTGCCATCAGTGGACAGTCTAACGAGCAGTACTTC.

The V gene is TRBV12-3 or TRBV12-4, the J gene TRBJ2-4; TRBD2 matches at 7 bases. The CDR3 runs to 14 residues. V gave up 6 bases and J gave up 9 bases; unmatched junction bases: 11. CDR3 coding DNA: TGTGCCAGCAGCCCCCGTGGGGGGGTATCCATTCAGTACTTC. This sequence encodes CASSPRGGVSIQYF.

This clonotype has a count of ten or more. DNA of the CDR3: TGTGCCAGCAGCTACCGTGAAGGGGGCTACGAGCAGTACTTC. As protein: CASSYREGGYEQYF. The V call is TRBV5-4, the J call TRBJ2-7; TRBD1 might be the D (6 bases). Trimming removed 3 bases at V and 3 bases at J, with 13 bases between. Per the germline V gene, CDR1 is SGHNT and CDR2 is YYREEE (reference sequence). The CDR3 length is 14 residues.

The table lists this clonotype with many counts. The chain joins TRBV6-2 or TRBV6-3 to TRBJ2-7; 7 positions agree with TRBD2. Germline trimming cut 6 bases from V and 7 bases from J; bases unmatched to any gene: 15. CDR1 is MNHEY, CDR2 SVGEGT, per germline. This CDR3 is 15 amino acids long. In nucleotides, the CDR3 is TGTGCCAGCAGCGAAGCGGGGAGCCTCTCTGAAGAGCAGTACTTC. Translating it yields CASSEAGSLSEEQYF.

This clonotype has at least ten counts. The CDR3 reads CASRVNNNSPLHF. The CDR3 DNA is TGTGCCAGCAGGGTCAACAATAATTCACCCCTCCACTTT. The J gene is TRBJ1-6, the V gene TRBV7-3; the D is unclear. Trimming left V 6 bases short and J 5 bases short, with 8 bases between. The CDR3 is 13 amino acids. Germline V gene lookup returns CDR1 SGHTA and CDR2 FQGTGA.

V is TRBV19 and J is TRBJ2-7; D ambiguous. V shed 5 bases and J shed 3 bases, with 14 bases lying between them. There are 14 residues in the CDR3. From germline, CDR1 is LNHDA and CDR2 SQIVND (reference sequence). Written as DNA, the CDR3 is TGTGCCAGTAGTCCCGGCGGATCTCACTACGAGCAGTACTTC. Translating it yields CASSPGGSHYEQYF.

At least ten counts were recorded for this clonotype. The rearrangement uses TRBV20-1 and TRBJ2-7, with 12 bases fitting TRBD2. V shed 4 bases and J 1 base; nucleotides not matched to a gene: 8. Germline CDR1 and CDR2: DFQATT and SNEGSKA (reference sequence). The CDR3 runs to 16 residues. Here the CDR3 reads CSATTSGGLSSYEQYF. The CDR3 nucleotides are TGCAGTGCTACGACTAGCGGGGGCCTTAGTTCCTACGAGCAGTACTTC.

This rearrangement joins TRBV6-1 to TRBJ2-5; D is uncertain. CDR1 is MNHNS and CDR2 is SASEGT in the germline V gene. The length of the CDR3 is 12 residues. Trimming removed 5 bases from V and 5 bases from J, with 9 bases in between. This chain's CDR3 is CASSFQWETQYF. For the CDR3, the DNA is TGTGCCAGCAGTTTTCAGTGGGAGACCCAGTACTTC.

This clonotype showed up many times. The CDR3 spells CASSIGRANTEAFF. The CDR3 bases are TGTGCCAGTAGTATTGGGCGGGCGAACACTGAAGCTTTCTTT. This rearrangement joins TRBV19 to TRBJ1-1; unclear D gene. Germline V gene lookup returns CDR1 LNHDA and CDR2 SQIVND (reference sequence). Trimming took off 3 bases at V and 1 base at J, with 9 bases between the two ends. This CDR3 region has 14 residues. Looking up the rest from reference TRBV19 and TRBJ1-1 gives the full variable domain: DGGITQSPKYLFRKEGQNVTLSCEQNLNHDAMYWYRQDPGQGLRLIYYSQIVNDFQKGDIAEGYSVSREKKESFPLTVTSAQKNPTAFYLCASSIGRANTEAFFGQGTRLTVV.

This clonotype was seen at least ten times. The J gene is TRBJ2-5, the V gene TRBV15, with D perhaps matching TRBD1 (6 bases). The V gene lost 5 bases and the J gene lost 2 bases, with 9 bases spanning the gap. Looked up from germline, CDR1 is LNHNV and CDR2 is YYDKDF (reference sequence). The CDR3 is made up of 13 amino acids. The CDR3 reads CATSGDNQETQYF. The CDR3 DNA reads as TGTGCCACCAGCGGGGACAATCAAGAGACCCAGTACTTC.

The V and J genes are TRBV15 and TRBJ2-5; TRBD2 matches 12 bases. This CDR3 spans 17 amino acids. CDR1 and CDR2 from the germline V gene are LNHNV and YYDKDF (reference sequence). Trimming took 5 bases from V and 4 from J; bases not matched to a gene: 11. This chain's CDR3 is CATSPSRTSGAGETQYF. CDR3 DNA: TGTGCCACCAGCCCTTCACGGACTAGCGGGGCTGGAGAGACCCAGTACTTC.

The rearrangement links TRBV6-2 or TRBV6-3 to TRBJ1-1; D ambiguous. CDR3 length equals 13 residues. CDR1 is MNHEY, CDR2 SVGEGT, per germline. Trimming removed 7 bases from V and 1 base from J, with 10 bases in between. The CDR3 sequence is CASTQGRNTEAFF. As DNA, the CDR3 is TGTGCCAGCACCCAAGGGCGGAACACTGAAGCTTTCTTT.

In its sample, this clonotype was seen many times. This chain uses TRBV7-3 with TRBJ1-1; 9 nucleotides match TRBD1. CDR1 and CDR2 from the germline V gene are SGHTA and FQGTGA. The CDR3 is 11 amino acids. CDR3 residues: CWDRVDTEAFF. The CDR3 DNA reads TGTTGGGACAGGGTTGACACTGAAGCTTTCTTT.

This clonotype was detected ten times or more. The chain has TRBV20-1 and TRBJ1-6; a weak D match, TRBD1 (5 bases). Germline V gene data show CDR1 as DFQATT and CDR2 as SNEGSKA (reference sequence). This CDR3 has 12 amino acids. The CDR3 DNA reads TGCAGCGGTCAATCAGGGAATTCACCCCTCCACTTT. Amino acid sequence: CSGQSGNSPLHF.